This entry features one T cell receptor (beta chain) sequence. Losses at the gene ends were 0 bases for V and 0 bases for J; bases not matched to a gene: 3. CDR3 length: 17 residues. Germline CDR1 reads SGHVS; CDR2 reads FNYEAQ. Authors' analysis steps: Estimation of nucleated cell counts was performed using reference gene primer amplification. Only in-frame clones appear in the TCRdb table, and some are missing; sequencing was by immunoSEQ multiplex PCR. V, J and clone size are taken as reported in that table, and D and trimming were inferred from the DNA itself. The repertoire holds fewer than 200,000 clones, with 70% to 90% as singletons. This sample is drawn from a study of blood T cell repertoires in COVID-19. Study information: Acute and convalescent COVID-19 specimens originated in the United States, Italy and Spain. T cells, B-cell-depleted T cells, or PBMCs supplied cDNA or gDNA.

The rearrangement uses TRBV7-6 and TRBJ2-5; 11 nucleotides agree with TRBD2. Sequenced: peripheral blood. This receptor was obtained from a man aged 35-49 years with acute or convalescent COVID-19. The CDR3 here is CASSLASGGAHQETQYF. Here the CDR3 DNA reads TGTGCCAGCAGCTTAGCTAGCGGGGGGGCCCACCAAGAGACCCAGTACTTC.